The rows below give T cell receptor beta chains drawn from one sample of a study of blood T cell repertoires in COVID-19. Repertoires were generated with immunoSEQ multiplex PCR, while TCRdb's copy carries only in-frame clones and drops some. The sample records around 99,000 clones, over 80% being singletons. The sample was peripheral blood. These receptors were obtained from a woman between 55 and 75 years old with acute or convalescent COVID-19. Each CDR3 is given with its conserved first and last residue. A D gene is named only where the DNA matches it firmly. Clone sizes are given selectively: once, few, many, or a class where the clone is expanded.

clone size,J gene,D gene,V gene,CDR3 DNA,CDR3 protein
.,TRBJ1-2,TRBD1,TRBV7-9,TGTGCCAGCAGCTTACCCGGACAGGGGGGCTACACCTTC,CASSLPGQGGYTF
.,TRBJ2-7,TRBD1,TRBV5-8,TGTGCCAGCAGCTTCAGGGACAGGGCCTACGAGCAGTACTTC,CASSFRDRAYEQYF
.,TRBJ2-5,TRBD1,TRBV18,TGTGCCAGCTCAAACAAACCAGGGGGCGAGGAGACCCAGTACTTC,CASSNKPGGEETQYF
.,TRBJ2-7,.,TRBV28,TGTGCCAGCAGTTTTGAGAGCGAGCAGTACTTC,CASSFESEQYF
.,TRBJ1-6,.,TRBV7-2,TGTGCCAGCAGACCAGGGGCTACTCAAAATTCACCCCTCCACTTT,CASRPGATQNSPLHF
.,TRBJ2-5,TRBD1,TRBV28,TGTGCCAGCAGTTTTCAGGGGGCGAGTTTGGAGACCCAGTACTTC,CASSFQGASLETQYF
.,TRBJ2-7,TRBD1,TRBV7-2,TGTGCCAGCAGCTCCACAGGGGGCGACGAGCAGTACTTC,CASSSTGGDEQYF
.,TRBJ1-4,.,TRBV27,TGTGCCAGCAGCCTGAGGTCCATGAGGAATGAAAAACTGTTTTTT,CASSLRSMRNEKLFF
.,TRBJ2-5,TRBD2,TRBV11-3,TGTGCCAGCAGCCCGACTAGCGGGAGTCAAGAGACCCAGTACTTC,CASSPTSGSQETQYF
few,TRBJ2-2,.,TRBV30,TGTGCCTGGGAGCAGGGCGGCACCGGGGAGCTGTTTTTT,CAWEQGGTGELFF
.,TRBJ1-6,.,TRBV19,TGTGCCAGTAGTACCGGGACTAGCTCTAATTCACCCCTCCACTTT,CASSTGTSSNSPLHF
.,TRBJ1-2,.,TRBV27,TGTGCCAGCAGTTTAAGCAGGTTCTATGGCTACACCTTC,CASSLSRFYGYTF
.,TRBJ2-5,TRBD2,TRBV2,TGTGCCAGCAGAGCGGGACCGAAAGAGACCCAGTACTTC,CASRAGPKETQYF
.,TRBJ2-1,.,TRBV5-8,TGTGCCAGCAGCTCGCGACAGTCTGAGCAGTTCTTC,CASSSRQSEQFF
.,TRBJ2-4,.,TRBV2,TGTGCCAGCCGATTGCCCCGGACAAAGGCTCAAGAAGCCAAAAACATTCAGTACTTC,CASRLPRTKAQEAKNIQYF
.,TRBJ1-1,.,TRBV4-3,TGCGCCAGCAGCCAAGTGTCGGGGGGCATTGAAGCTTTCTTT,CASSQVSGGIEAFF
once,TRBJ2-1,TRBD1,TRBV11-1,TGTGCCAGCAATCCGGGACAGGGAGGATATGAGCAGTTCTTC,CASNPGQGGYEQFF
.,TRBJ1-1,.,TRBV29-1,TGCAGCGTTGAGAGACATGTGGCGCCTGAAGCTTTCTTT,CSVERHVAPEAFF
.,TRBJ1-2,TRBD1,TRBV28,TGTGCCAGCACCCACTACGGACAGGCCGAAAACTATGGCTACACCTTC,CASTHYGQAENYGYTF
once,TRBJ2-5,TRBD2,TRBV5-1,TGCGCCAGCAGCCCCGGACTAGCGGGAGGGGGCGAGACCCAGTACTTC,CASSPGLAGGGETQYF
few,TRBJ1-4,TRBD1,TRBV7-6,TGTGCCAGCAGCATCGGACAGGGGTTGTGGGAAAAACTGTTTTTT,CASSIGQGLWEKLFF
.,TRBJ2-3,.,TRBV10-2,TGCGCCAGCAGTCGTGGGGAAAAGGGGCCTAATACGCAGTATTTT,CASSRGEKGPNTQYF
.,TRBJ1-5,.,TRBV21-1,TGTGCCAGCAGCAATAACAGGGAATATAGCAATCAGCCCCAGCATTTT,CASSNNREYSNQPQHF
.,TRBJ2-7,.,TRBV18,TGTGCCAGCTCACCCGATTCCAGCGAGCAGTACTTC,CASSPDSSEQYF
once,TRBJ1-4,.,TRBV20-1,TGCAGTGCTAGTGGAGAAGTCAGGGGAAAGCATGAAAAACTGTTTTTT,CSASGEVRGKHEKLFF
once,TRBJ1-1,TRBD1,TRBV7-2,TGTGCCAGCAGGATTGGGACAGGTTTGTTTGAAGCTTTCTTT,CASRIGTGLFEAFF
.,TRBJ2-1,TRBD1,TRBV5-1,TGCGCCAGCAGCACCAGGGGGTGGGATGAGCAGTTCTTC,CASSTRGWDEQFF
.,TRBJ2-5,TRBD2,TRBV30,TGTGCCTGGAAAGGGGCCGGGAGGGCGTGGGAGACCCAGTACTTC,CAWKGAGRAWETQYF
.,TRBJ2-3,TRBD2,TRBV6-5,TGTGCCAGCAGTACCACTAGCGGGGGCCCCCGGGAGTATTTT,CASSTTSGGPREYF
.,TRBJ2-7,.,TRBV3-1/TRBV3-2,TGTGCCAGCAGCCAATCGCTGACTAACAACCACGAGCAGTACTTC,CASSQSLTNNHEQYF
once,TRBJ2-7,TRBD2,TRBV7-2,TGTGCCAGCAGTCAAGCCAGCGGGACCTACGAGCAGTACTTC,CASSQASGTYEQYF
once,TRBJ1-2,TRBD1,TRBV3-1/TRBV3-2,TGTGCCAGCAGCCCCGGACAGGCTGGCTATGGCTACACCTTC,CASSPGQAGYGYTF
.,TRBJ1-1,.,TRBV28,TGTGCCAGCAGCCGAGATATCAGGGTCTACCTCACTGAAGCTTTCTTT,CASSRDIRVYLTEAFF
.,TRBJ1-1,.,TRBV7-2,TGTGCCAGCAGCGTCGCCGGCGGGGCTGAAGCTTTCTTT,CASSVAGGAEAFF
.,TRBJ2-2,.,TRBV27,TGTGCCAGCAGTTTGGAGCATGCCGGGGAGCTGTTTTTT,CASSLEHAGELFF
few,TRBJ1-1,.,TRBV27,TGTGCCAGCAATCCTTCTTTTGGGGGAGGCACTGAAGCTTTCTTT,CASNPSFGGGTEAFF
many,TRBJ2-3,TRBD2,TRBV5-5,TGTGCCAGCAGTTATATCAGCGGGACCATACCAGATACGCAGTATTTT,CASSYISGTIPDTQYF
few,TRBJ1-6,.,TRBV5-1,TGCGCCAGCACCCGGGACACTGGGTATGGATCCCTCCACTTT,CASTRDTGYGSLHF
.,TRBJ2-7,.,TRBV30,TGTGCCTGGAGTGTAGAGTGGATAGCAGGGGACCCCTACGAGCAGTACTTC,CAWSVEWIAGDPYEQYF
.,TRBJ2-3,.,TRBV30,TGTGCCTGGAGTTTTAGCGCAGATACGCAGTATTTT,CAWSFSADTQYF
.,TRBJ2-5,TRBD2,TRBV9,TGTGCCAGCAGCGTAGTGTTAGCGGGTCCTCAAGAGACCCAGTACTTC,CASSVVLAGPQETQYF
.,TRBJ2-7,.,TRBV5-1,TGCGCCAGCAGCTCGGACAGCAGCTCGGGCGAGCAGTACTTC,CASSSDSSSGEQYF
.,TRBJ2-7,TRBD2,TRBV6-5,TGTGCCAGCAGACCGGGGGGGAACTCCTACGAGCAGTACTTC,CASRPGGNSYEQYF
.,TRBJ1-1,.,TRBV20-1,TGCAGTGCCCTTTGGAACACTGAAGCTTTCTTT,CSALWNTEAFF
.,TRBJ2-1,.,TRBV10-3,TGTGCCATCACCGACCCTTATCGGGAGACGCTTAATGAGCAGTTCTTC,CAITDPYRETLNEQFF
few,TRBJ2-4,.,TRBV5-3,TGTGCCAGAAGCTCCCTCCGGGACTTAAACATTCAGTACTTC,CARSSLRDLNIQYF
.,TRBJ2-3,TRBD2,TRBV9,TGTGCCAGCGCGGGGGGACTGCTCTCGATTTATACGCAGTATTTT,CASAGGLLSIYTQYF
.,TRBJ2-1,.,TRBV11-2,TGTGCCAGCAGCTTAGTTATCGGGGTGTCCTACAATGAGCAGTTCTTC,CASSLVIGVSYNEQFF
.,TRBJ1-6,.,TRBV19,TGTGCCAGTAGTACTCAGGGATACAATTCACCCCTCCACTTT,CASSTQGYNSPLHF
.,TRBJ1-2,.,TRBV2,TGTGCCAGCAGTCCGATAATCACAGAGCGGCACTATGGCTACACCTTC,CASSPIITERHYGYTF
.,TRBJ1-5,.,TRBV21-1,TGTGCCAGCAGCAATGGGTCTTCCGACAGGGTCCATCAGCCCCAGCATTTT,CASSNGSSDRVHQPQHF
.,TRBJ1-2,.,TRBV9,TGTGCCAGCAGCGTAGAGGGGGGGCGAAGAGGCTACACCTTC,CASSVEGGRRGYTF
.,TRBJ2-7,.,TRBV7-2,TGTGCCAGCAGTTCTCCCGCGAGGGCTAGCGACGAGCAGTACTTC,CASSSPARASDEQYF
few,TRBJ1-2,.,TRBV6-5,TGTGCCAGCAGTTACTCGAGGAGCTATGGCTACACCTTC,CASSYSRSYGYTF